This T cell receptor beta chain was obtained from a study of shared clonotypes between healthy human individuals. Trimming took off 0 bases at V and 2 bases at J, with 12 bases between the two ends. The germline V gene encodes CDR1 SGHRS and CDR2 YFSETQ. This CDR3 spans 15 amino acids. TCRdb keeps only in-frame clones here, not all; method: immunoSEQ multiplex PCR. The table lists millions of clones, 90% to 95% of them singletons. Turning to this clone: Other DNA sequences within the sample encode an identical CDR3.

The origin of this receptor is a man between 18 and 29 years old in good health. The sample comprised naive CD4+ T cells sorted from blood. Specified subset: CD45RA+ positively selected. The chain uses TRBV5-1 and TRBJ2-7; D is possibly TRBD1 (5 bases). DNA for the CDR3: TGCGCCAGCAGCTTGGAGGCAGGGAAGACCTACGAGCAGTACTTC. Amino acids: CASSLEAGKTYEQYF.